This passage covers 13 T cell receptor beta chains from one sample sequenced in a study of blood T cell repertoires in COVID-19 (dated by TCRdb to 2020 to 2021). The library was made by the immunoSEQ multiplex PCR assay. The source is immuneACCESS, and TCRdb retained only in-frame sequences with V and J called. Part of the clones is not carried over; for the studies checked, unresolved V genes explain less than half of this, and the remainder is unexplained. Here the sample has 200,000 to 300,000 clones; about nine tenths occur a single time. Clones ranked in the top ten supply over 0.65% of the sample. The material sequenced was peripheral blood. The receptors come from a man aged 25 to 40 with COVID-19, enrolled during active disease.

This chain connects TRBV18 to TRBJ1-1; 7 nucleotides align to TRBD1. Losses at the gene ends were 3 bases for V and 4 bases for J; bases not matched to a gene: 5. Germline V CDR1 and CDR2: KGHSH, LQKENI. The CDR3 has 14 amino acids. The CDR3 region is CASSPWDRFTEAFF. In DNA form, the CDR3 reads TGTGCCAGCTCACCCTGGGACAGATTCACTGAAGCTTTCTTT.

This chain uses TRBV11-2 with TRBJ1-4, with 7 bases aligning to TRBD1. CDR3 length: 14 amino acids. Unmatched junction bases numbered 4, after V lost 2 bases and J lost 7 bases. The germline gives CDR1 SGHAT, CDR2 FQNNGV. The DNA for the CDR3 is TGTGCCAGCAGCTTATACAGGGGAGGTGAAAAACTGTTTTTT. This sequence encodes CASSLYRGGEKLFF.

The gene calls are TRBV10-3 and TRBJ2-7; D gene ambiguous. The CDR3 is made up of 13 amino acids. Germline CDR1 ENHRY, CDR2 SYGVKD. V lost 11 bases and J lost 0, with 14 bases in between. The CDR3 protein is CAVKTQDSYEQYF. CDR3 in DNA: TGTGCCGTGAAAACCCAGGACTCCTACGAGCAGTACTTC.

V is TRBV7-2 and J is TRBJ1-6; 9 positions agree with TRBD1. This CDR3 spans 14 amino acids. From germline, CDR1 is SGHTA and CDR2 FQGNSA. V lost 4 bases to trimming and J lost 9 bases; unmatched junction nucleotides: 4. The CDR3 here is CASSYRGLGSPLHF. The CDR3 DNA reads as TGTGCCAGCAGCTACAGGGGGCTTGGTTCACCCCTCCACTTT.

CDR3 loop: CASSYGTANTEAFF. CDR3 bases: TGTGCCAGCAGTTACGGGACAGCGAACACTGAAGCTTTCTTT. The chain combines TRBV6-6 with TRBJ1-1, with 7 bases lining up with TRBD1. This CDR3 has 14 amino acids. CDR1 and CDR2 from the germline V gene are MNHNY and SVGAGI (reference sequence). V trimming: 2 bases; J trimming: 1 base; junction bases outside the gene matches: 1.

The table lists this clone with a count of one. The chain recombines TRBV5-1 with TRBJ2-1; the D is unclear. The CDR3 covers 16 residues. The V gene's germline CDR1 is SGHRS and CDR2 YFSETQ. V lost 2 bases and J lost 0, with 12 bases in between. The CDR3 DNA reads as TGCGCCAGCAGCTTCCCCGGCGGAGCCTCCTACAATGAGCAGTTCTTC. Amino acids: CASSFPGGASYNEQFF.

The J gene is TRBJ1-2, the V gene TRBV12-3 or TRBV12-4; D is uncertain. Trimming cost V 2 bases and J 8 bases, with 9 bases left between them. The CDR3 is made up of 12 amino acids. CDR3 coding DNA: TGTGCCAGCAGTTTATGGGCTTACGGCTACACCTTC. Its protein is CASSLWAYGYTF.

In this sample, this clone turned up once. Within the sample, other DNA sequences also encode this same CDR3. CDR3 sequence reads: CASSSGGQETQYF. CDR3 DNA: TGTGCCAGTAGTTCGGGGGGCCAAGAGACCCAGTACTTC. The chain combines TRBV19 with TRBJ2-5; 7 bases match TRBD2. This CDR3 is 13 amino acids long. V shed 5 bases and J 1 base; nucleotides not matched to a gene: 1. Germline V gene lookup returns CDR1 LNHDA and CDR2 SQIVND (reference sequence).

CDR3 coding DNA: TGTGCCACCAGCAGAGATCTCGCCAACGGGGTTCCAGACACTAACTATGGCTACACCTTC. Its translation is CATSRDLANGVPDTNYGYTF. The chain employs TRBV15 and TRBJ1-2; the D is unclear. The CDR3 sequence is 20 residues long. Germline values: CDR1 LNHNV, CDR2 YYDKDF (reference sequence). Trimming left V 0 bases short and J 0 bases short, with 23 bases between.

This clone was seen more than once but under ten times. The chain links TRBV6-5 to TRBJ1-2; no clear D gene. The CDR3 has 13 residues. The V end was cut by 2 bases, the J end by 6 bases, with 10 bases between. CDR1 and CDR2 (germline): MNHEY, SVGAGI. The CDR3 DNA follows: TGTGCCAGCAGTTACGTGCAGGCTAATGGCTACACCTTC. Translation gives CASSYVQANGYTF.

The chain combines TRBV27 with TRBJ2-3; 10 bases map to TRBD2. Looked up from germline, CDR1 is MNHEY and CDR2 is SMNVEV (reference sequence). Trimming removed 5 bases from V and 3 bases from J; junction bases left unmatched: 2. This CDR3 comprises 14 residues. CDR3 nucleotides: TGTGCCAGCAGTGGACTAGCGGTTACAGATACGCAGTATTTT. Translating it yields CASSGLAVTDTQYF.

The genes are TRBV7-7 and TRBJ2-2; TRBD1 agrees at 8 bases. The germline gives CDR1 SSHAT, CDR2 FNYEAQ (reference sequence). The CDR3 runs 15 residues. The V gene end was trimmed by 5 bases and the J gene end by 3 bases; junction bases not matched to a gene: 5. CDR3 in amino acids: CASSPGQGDTGELFF. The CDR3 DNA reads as TGTGCCAGCAGCCCTGGACAGGGCGACACCGGGGAGCTGTTTTTT.

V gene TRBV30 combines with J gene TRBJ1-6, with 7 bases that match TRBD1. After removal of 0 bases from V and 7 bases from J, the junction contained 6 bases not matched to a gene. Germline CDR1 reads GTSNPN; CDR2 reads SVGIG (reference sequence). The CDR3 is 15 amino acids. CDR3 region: CAWSVLGTENSPLHF. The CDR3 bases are TGTGCCTGGAGTGTACTTGGGACAGAGAATTCACCCCTCCACTTT.